The clone carrying this TCR beta chain came up many times. Antigen: not known. Using MiXCR, TCRdb reanalyzed the PCR reads. The sample lists around 42,000 clones, 9.5% to 13% occurring once. Patients had received no treatment of any kind before thyroid surgery. This record comes from a study of metastatic and nonmetastatic thyroid tumors. Findings and limits, study-wide: As reported, TCR beta diversity in blood and tumor was significantly higher in malignant thyroid tumors than in benign nodules.

The V segment lost 1 base and the J segment 8 bases; nucleotides outside the gene matches: 9. The CDR3 contains 15 residues. Germline CDR1 SGDLS, CDR2 YYNGEE. Sequencing was carried out using blood. The rearrangement joins TRBV9 to TRBJ2-1, with 7 bases that match TRBD2. The sequence was collected from a male donor with papillary thyroid cancer or a benign thyroid nodule (not recorded which). Some clones in this sample may be carry-over from other donors' samples. The CDR3 nucleotides read TGTGCCAGCAGCGTAACGGGGGAGGGCATCGATGAGCAGTTCTTC. As protein: CASSVTGEGIDEQFF.